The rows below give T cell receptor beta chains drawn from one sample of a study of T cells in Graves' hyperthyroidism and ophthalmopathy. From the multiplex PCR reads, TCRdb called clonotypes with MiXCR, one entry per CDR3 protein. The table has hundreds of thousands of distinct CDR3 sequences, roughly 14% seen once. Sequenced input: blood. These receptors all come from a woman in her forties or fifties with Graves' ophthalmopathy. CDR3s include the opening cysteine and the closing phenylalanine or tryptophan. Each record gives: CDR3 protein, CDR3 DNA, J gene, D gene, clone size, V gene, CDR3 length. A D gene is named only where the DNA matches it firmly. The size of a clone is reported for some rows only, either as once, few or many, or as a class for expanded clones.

cdr3_aa: CASSSMGGYEQYF
cdr3_nt: TGTGCCAGCAGCTCTATGGGGGGCTACGAGCAGTACTTC
j_call: TRBJ2-7
d_call: NA
clone_size: many
v_call: TRBV11-2
cdr3_length: 13

cdr3_aa: CATSEGIGLTYEQYF
cdr3_nt: TGTGCCACCAGCGAAGGGATAGGGTTAACCTACGAGCAGTACTTC
j_call: TRBJ2-7
d_call: NA
clone_size: many
v_call: TRBV15
cdr3_length: 15

cdr3_aa: CASSVAPSGIGYTF
cdr3_nt: TGTGCCAGCAGCGTAGCCCCTTCAGGGATCGGCTACACCTTC
j_call: TRBJ1-2
d_call: NA
clone_size: NA
v_call: TRBV9
cdr3_length: 14

cdr3_aa: CSAQGDWGSNQPQHF
cdr3_nt: TGCAGTGCACAGGGGGATTGGGGTAGCAATCAGCCCCAGCATTTT
j_call: TRBJ1-5
d_call: TRBD1
clone_size: many
v_call: TRBV20-1
cdr3_length: 15

cdr3_aa: CASSLAGRGNTEAFF
cdr3_nt: TGTGCCAGCAGCTTAGCAGGGAGGGGGAACACTGAAGCTTTCTTT
j_call: TRBJ1-1
d_call: NA
clone_size: many
v_call: TRBV7-9
cdr3_length: 15

cdr3_aa: CASSPQQGSSYEQYF
cdr3_nt: TGTGCCAGCAGCCCCCAGCAGGGGTCCTCCTACGAGCAGTACTTC
j_call: TRBJ2-7
d_call: NA
clone_size: many
v_call: TRBV7-2
cdr3_length: 15

cdr3_aa: CASTDRPDTQYF
cdr3_nt: TGTGCCAGCACGGACAGACCAGATACGCAGTATTTT
j_call: TRBJ2-3
d_call: NA
clone_size: NA
v_call: TRBV7-9
cdr3_length: 12

cdr3_aa: CASSYSVSLAGTYEQYF
cdr3_nt: TGTGCCAGCAGTTACTCGGTCAGTCTAGCGGGAACGTACGAGCAGTACTTC
j_call: TRBJ2-7
d_call: TRBD2
clone_size: many
v_call: TRBV6-6
cdr3_length: 17

cdr3_aa: CASAGSGTTLTDTQYF
cdr3_nt: TGTGCCAGTGCCGGCTCCGGGACCACGCTCACAGATACGCAGTATTTT
j_call: TRBJ2-3
d_call: NA
clone_size: many
v_call: TRBV2
cdr3_length: 16

cdr3_aa: CSVSESTDTQYF
cdr3_nt: TGCAGCGTTAGTGAAAGCACAGATACGCAGTATTTT
j_call: TRBJ2-3
d_call: NA
clone_size: few
v_call: TRBV29-1
cdr3_length: 12

cdr3_aa: CSASGQRAGDTQYF
cdr3_nt: TGCAGTGCTTCGGGACAGAGGGCGGGAGATACGCAGTATTTT
j_call: TRBJ2-3
d_call: TRBD1
clone_size: NA
v_call: TRBV20-1
cdr3_length: 14

cdr3_aa: CASLGLAGGWQETQYF
cdr3_nt: TGTGCCAGCCTAGGTCTAGCGGGAGGGTGGCAAGAGACCCAGTACTTC
j_call: TRBJ2-5
d_call: TRBD2
clone_size: many
v_call: TRBV28
cdr3_length: 16

cdr3_aa: CSARVGSPHNEQFF
cdr3_nt: TGCAGTGCTAGAGTCGGGAGTCCCCACAATGAGCAGTTCTTC
j_call: TRBJ2-1
d_call: NA
clone_size: many
v_call: TRBV20-1
cdr3_length: 14

cdr3_aa: CASSLAPLPYEQYF
cdr3_nt: TGCGCCAGCAGCTTGGCCCCTTTGCCCTACGAGCAGTACTTC
j_call: TRBJ2-7
d_call: NA
clone_size: many
v_call: TRBV5-1
cdr3_length: 14

cdr3_aa: CASSYDGQGGYEQYF
cdr3_nt: TGTGCCAGCAGCTACGACGGACAGGGTGGATACGAGCAGTACTTC
j_call: TRBJ2-7
d_call: TRBD1
clone_size: NA
v_call: TRBV4-2
cdr3_length: 15

cdr3_aa: CASRTGGNTDTQYF
cdr3_nt: TGTGCCAGCAGAACAGGGGGCAACACAGATACGCAGTATTTT
j_call: TRBJ2-3
d_call: TRBD1
clone_size: NA
v_call: TRBV7-3
cdr3_length: 14

cdr3_aa: CASSYSQTGNTEAFF
cdr3_nt: TGTGCCAGCAGTTACAGCCAGACAGGGAATACTGAAGCTTTCTTT
j_call: TRBJ1-1
d_call: TRBD1
clone_size: many
v_call: TRBV6-1
cdr3_length: 15

cdr3_aa: CASSLARGGTQYF
cdr3_nt: TGCGCCAGCAGCTTGGCCAGGGGTGGGACGCAGTATTTT
j_call: TRBJ2-3
d_call: NA
clone_size: many
v_call: TRBV5-1
cdr3_length: 13

cdr3_aa: CASSLSSGSPYEQYF
cdr3_nt: TGTGCCAGCAGTTTAAGTAGCGGGAGCCCCTACGAGCAGTACTTC
j_call: TRBJ2-7
d_call: TRBD2
clone_size: NA
v_call: TRBV12-3/TRBV12-4
cdr3_length: 15

cdr3_aa: CASSVSPGQTYEQYF
cdr3_nt: TGTGCCAGCAGCGTAAGCCCGGGACAGACCTACGAGCAGTACTTC
j_call: TRBJ2-7
d_call: TRBD1
clone_size: NA
v_call: TRBV9
cdr3_length: 15

cdr3_aa: CASSLGPQHYGYTF
cdr3_nt: TGTGCCAGCAGTTTGGGACCCCAGCACTATGGCTACACCTTC
j_call: TRBJ1-2
d_call: NA
clone_size: few
v_call: TRBV6-2/TRBV6-3
cdr3_length: 14

cdr3_aa: CASSLRDPLGNGNTIYF
cdr3_nt: TGTGCCAGCAGCCTAAGGGACCCTCTTGGTAACGGAAACACCATATATTTT
j_call: TRBJ1-3
d_call: NA
clone_size: few
v_call: TRBV14
cdr3_length: 17

cdr3_aa: CASIPGTGYNYGYTF
cdr3_nt: TGTGCCAGCATCCCTGGGACAGGGTATAACTATGGCTACACCTTC
j_call: TRBJ1-2
d_call: TRBD1
clone_size: many
v_call: TRBV28
cdr3_length: 15

cdr3_aa: CASTGQGVSNEKLFF
cdr3_nt: TGTGCCAGCACCGGGCAGGGAGTATCTAATGAAAAACTGTTTTTT
j_call: TRBJ1-4
d_call: NA
clone_size: NA
v_call: TRBV11-1
cdr3_length: 15

cdr3_aa: CASSPGQGTKTQYF
cdr3_nt: TGTGCCAGTAGTCCCGGACAGGGGACGAAGACCCAGTACTTC
j_call: TRBJ2-5
d_call: TRBD1
clone_size: NA
v_call: TRBV19
cdr3_length: 14

cdr3_aa: CASSNGLANNEQFF
cdr3_nt: TGTGCCAGCAGCAACGGACTAGCGAACAATGAGCAGTTCTTC
j_call: TRBJ2-1
d_call: TRBD2
clone_size: many
v_call: TRBV3-1
cdr3_length: 14

cdr3_aa: CSAPPPSGTETQYF
cdr3_nt: TGCAGTGCTCCGCCCCCTAGCGGGACTGAGACCCAGTACTTC
j_call: TRBJ2-5
d_call: TRBD2
clone_size: many
v_call: TRBV20-1
cdr3_length: 14

cdr3_aa: CASSLDTGDQPQHF
cdr3_nt: TGTGCCAGCAGCTTAGATACAGGGGATCAGCCCCAGCATTTT
j_call: TRBJ1-5
d_call: TRBD1
clone_size: few
v_call: TRBV7-8
cdr3_length: 14

cdr3_aa: CSAFRSGSYDTQYF
cdr3_nt: TGCAGTGCTTTCCGGAGCGGGAGTTATGATACGCAGTATTTT
j_call: TRBJ2-3
d_call: TRBD2
clone_size: many
v_call: TRBV20-1
cdr3_length: 14

cdr3_aa: CASSPPLVSYEQYF
cdr3_nt: TGTGCCAGCAGCCCCCCGCTAGTCTCCTACGAGCAGTACTTC
j_call: TRBJ2-7
d_call: NA
clone_size: many
v_call: TRBV7-9
cdr3_length: 14

cdr3_aa: CASSLQRGRVGNEQFF
cdr3_nt: TGTGCCAGCAGCCTCCAACGCGGCAGGGTTGGCAATGAGCAGTTCTTC
j_call: TRBJ2-1
d_call: NA
clone_size: NA
v_call: TRBV14
cdr3_length: 16

cdr3_aa: CSVKPELVPGTDTQYF
cdr3_nt: TGCAGCGTCAAGCCAGAACTAGTCCCCGGGACAGATACGCAGTATTTT
j_call: TRBJ2-3
d_call: NA
clone_size: many
v_call: TRBV29-1
cdr3_length: 16

cdr3_aa: CASSYSTGPLPSNEAFF
cdr3_nt: TGCGCCAGCAGTTACTCGACAGGCCCATTACCTAGCAATGAAGCTTTCTTT
j_call: TRBJ1-1
d_call: NA
clone_size: many
v_call: TRBV6-2/TRBV6-3
cdr3_length: 17

cdr3_aa: CASSPGLAGVRDEQYF
cdr3_nt: TGTGCCAGCAGCCCCGGACTAGCGGGAGTAAGAGACGAGCAGTACTTC
j_call: TRBJ2-7
d_call: TRBD2
clone_size: few
v_call: TRBV5-8
cdr3_length: 16

cdr3_aa: CASSQDRRGTGELFF
cdr3_nt: TGCGCCAGCAGCCAAGACCGGCGGGGAACCGGGGAGCTGTTTTTT
j_call: TRBJ2-2
d_call: NA
clone_size: few
v_call: TRBV4-1
cdr3_length: 15

cdr3_aa: CASSVIAGGPHEQYF
cdr3_nt: TGTGCCAGCAGTGTCATAGCGGGAGGGCCCCACGAGCAGTACTTC
j_call: TRBJ2-7
d_call: TRBD2
clone_size: NA
v_call: TRBV28
cdr3_length: 15

cdr3_aa: CASSQEGGGQETQYF
cdr3_nt: TGCGCCAGCAGCCAAGAAGGAGGGGGCCAAGAGACCCAGTACTTC
j_call: TRBJ2-5
d_call: NA
clone_size: few
v_call: TRBV4-1
cdr3_length: 15

cdr3_aa: CSASTYSGPRGPYNEQFF
cdr3_nt: TGCAGTGCTAGTACTTATTCTGGCCCGAGAGGCCCCTACAATGAGCAGTTCTTC
j_call: TRBJ2-1
d_call: NA
clone_size: few
v_call: TRBV20-1
cdr3_length: 18

cdr3_aa: CASSLHQTSTDTQYF
cdr3_nt: TGTGCCAGCAGTTTACACCAGACCAGCACAGATACGCAGTATTTT
j_call: TRBJ2-3
d_call: NA
clone_size: many
v_call: TRBV12-3/TRBV12-4
cdr3_length: 15

cdr3_aa: CASSPMAFNEQFF
cdr3_nt: TGTGCCAGCAGTCCGATGGCCTTCAATGAGCAGTTCTTC
j_call: TRBJ2-1
d_call: NA
clone_size: NA
v_call: TRBV2
cdr3_length: 13

cdr3_aa: CASRGFGTLHF
cdr3_nt: TGTGCCAGCAGGGGATTTGGGACCCTCCACTTC
j_call: TRBJ2-5
d_call: NA
clone_size: NA
v_call: TRBV11-2
cdr3_length: 11

cdr3_aa: CASSYVGEQFF
cdr3_nt: TGTGCCAGCAGTTATGTTGGTGAGCAGTTCTTC
j_call: TRBJ2-1
d_call: NA
clone_size: many
v_call: TRBV12-3/TRBV12-4
cdr3_length: 11

cdr3_aa: CATSRGIGLNTEAFF
cdr3_nt: TGTGCCACCAGCAGAGGGATAGGCTTGAACACTGAAGCTTTCTTT
j_call: TRBJ1-1
d_call: NA
clone_size: many
v_call: TRBV15
cdr3_length: 15

cdr3_aa: CASSAVGSGNTIYF
cdr3_nt: TGTGCCAGCAGCGCAGTGGGATCTGGAAACACCATATATTTT
j_call: TRBJ1-3
d_call: NA
clone_size: many
v_call: TRBV28
cdr3_length: 14

cdr3_aa: CASSLGREGWTGELFF
cdr3_nt: TGTGCCAGCAGCTTAGGGCGGGAGGGATGGACCGGGGAGCTGTTTTTT
j_call: TRBJ2-2
d_call: TRBD2
clone_size: few
v_call: TRBV7-2
cdr3_length: 16

cdr3_aa: CASRMTSGRAQYF
cdr3_nt: TGTGCCAGCAGAATGACTAGCGGGAGAGCGCAGTATTTT
j_call: TRBJ2-3
d_call: TRBD2
clone_size: few
v_call: TRBV27
cdr3_length: 13

cdr3_aa: CASSLRDRATQYF
cdr3_nt: TGTGCCAGCAGTTTACGTGACAGGGCCACCCAGTACTTC
j_call: TRBJ2-5
d_call: TRBD1
clone_size: many
v_call: TRBV12-3/TRBV12-4
cdr3_length: 13

cdr3_aa: CASSRGTSAFTEQYF
cdr3_nt: TGTGCCAGCAGTCGAGGAACTAGCGCCTTTACGGAGCAGTACTTC
j_call: TRBJ2-7
d_call: TRBD2
clone_size: many
v_call: TRBV12-3/TRBV12-4
cdr3_length: 15

cdr3_aa: CASSLIGGDPQHF
cdr3_nt: TGTGCCAGCAGCTTAATAGGAGGGGACCCCCAGCATTTT
j_call: TRBJ1-5
d_call: NA
clone_size: many
v_call: TRBV7-3
cdr3_length: 13

cdr3_aa: CASSFAGGLASYEQYF
cdr3_nt: TGTGCCAGCAGTTTTGCGGGAGGGCTCGCTTCCTACGAGCAGTACTTC
j_call: TRBJ2-7
d_call: TRBD2
clone_size: many
v_call: TRBV6-2/TRBV6-3
cdr3_length: 16

cdr3_aa: CASSGGLAGAREQFF
cdr3_nt: TGCGCCAGCAGCGGCGGACTAGCGGGAGCGCGTGAGCAGTTCTTC
j_call: TRBJ2-1
d_call: TRBD2
clone_size: many
v_call: TRBV5-1
cdr3_length: 15

cdr3_aa: CASSQTLGGVISDTQYF
cdr3_nt: TGCGCCAGCAGCCAAACACTTGGCGGGGTTATCTCAGATACGCAGTATTTT
j_call: TRBJ2-3
d_call: NA
clone_size: few
v_call: TRBV4-3
cdr3_length: 17

cdr3_aa: CASSQVRTSSYNEQFF
cdr3_nt: TGTGCCAGCAGCCAAGTGCGGACCAGCTCCTACAATGAGCAGTTCTTC
j_call: TRBJ2-1
d_call: NA
clone_size: NA
v_call: TRBV14
cdr3_length: 16